One TCR beta chain is described in this entry. Its antigen has not been determined. Base qualities are not provided; no much larger clone lies one nucleotide away. This sample was included in a study of cytomegalovirus exposure and HLA in healthy donors listed by TCRdb under 2017. In terms of the full investigation: According to a later analysis, the roughly 130 validation repertoires were produced on the same platform as the roughly 600 repertoires of the first cohort. High-throughput TCR immunosequencing, statistical association of individual TCRs with disease status, and machine learning were combined to predict cytomegalovirus infection status. The aim of the study was to test whether cataloging public T cell receptors could identify signatures of past pathogen exposure. A separate validation cohort of roughly 110 different subjects was used in addition to the approximately 700-subject first cohort. The full study reports these points: Cytomegalovirus status was reported to be diagnosed by the classifier with high specificity and sensitivity in both the original and validation cohorts. Three of the identified cytomegalovirus-associated TCR beta chains were confirmed in vitro to be specific for cytomegalovirus antigens. A later analysis found that TCRs clustered in the first cohort also tended to co-occur in the 95 to 150 validation repertoires, with more than 90% of cluster scores above 0. A later analysis lacked HLA typing for the validation cohort, so it scored co-occurrence in that cohort across all 120 repertoires. The authors suggested that the approach could potentially be extended to other disease states and immunological phenotypes. Most TCR sequences were observed very rarely across donors, whereas some public TCRs were present in many individuals. A total of 164 TCR beta chains were listed by the study as associated with cytomegalovirus.

Trimming takes 5 bases from V and 8 bases from J, and the germline ends sit 6 bases apart. CDR3 length: 11 amino acids, cysteine to phenylalanine. The DNA shown is the 33-base CDR3, in frame from base 1. From a lookup of the germline V gene, CDR1 and CDR2 are MNHNS and SASEGT. Separate from the approximately 700-subject first cohort, the validation cohort of roughly 110 subjects was the group to which the donors belonged. Receptor amplification or capture employed the immunoSEQ multiplex PCR assay. The study's own analysis went as follows. A statistical classification framework was built for diagnosing cytomegalovirus status from the catalog of TCR beta chain sequences. TCRdb retrieved this table from immuneACCESS and kept in-frame rearrangements only. Not all clones are present; in checked studies, unresolved V genes account for under half, and no reason is known for the remainder. The V and J calls and clone size are taken from that table; D and trimming were inferred from the DNA. Across this sample there are over 60,000 clones, with roughly 95% seen only once. The top ten clonotypes cover roughly 3.3% of the sample.

The rearranged chain carries TRBV6-1 and TRBJ2-2, with the D gene too uncertain to name. The specimen was PBMCs. The sequence came from a man younger than 35 in good health and CMV-seronegative. The CDR3 loop reads CASSPLGELFF. At the DNA level, the sequence is TGTGCCAGCAGTCCCTTAGGGGAGCTGTTTTTT.